Presented here are 22 T cell receptor beta chains from one specimen sequenced in a study of cytomegalovirus exposure and HLA in healthy donors. The PCR ran on 60 Vbeta and 13 Jbeta primers. Sequencing used immunoSEQ multiplex PCR; TCRdb keeps in-frame clones, though not all of them. The profile shows roughly 200,000 clones, roughly a tenth of them singletons. What was sequenced was PBMCs. The origin of the receptors is a woman aged 25-40 years in good health and CMV-seropositive.

The chain carries TRBV6-1 and TRBJ2-7; 9 bases map to TRBD1. The CDR3 has 13 residues. CDR1 and CDR2 (germline): MNHNS, SASEGT. V lost 6 bases to trimming and J lost 7 bases; unmatched junction nucleotides: 7. CDR3: CASRLQGAGEQYF. The CDR3 region has the DNA TGTGCCAGCAGACTACAGGGGGCAGGGGAGCAGTACTTC.

The sample holds a few counts of this clone. The chain carries TRBV5-1 and TRBJ2-1; D is possibly TRBD2 (5 bases). Trimming took off 0 bases at V and 10 bases at J, with 8 bases between the two ends. The CDR3 runs to 12 residues. Germline CDR1 reads SGHRS; CDR2 reads YFSETQ. The DNA for the CDR3 is TGCGCCAGCAGCTTGGAGACGGGAGAGCAGTTCTTC. As protein: CASSLETGEQFF.

This clone has just a few counts. The rearrangement uses TRBV9 and TRBJ2-2; 7 positions match TRBD1. The CDR3 has 18 amino acids. The V segment lost 3 bases and the J segment 0 bases; nucleotides outside the gene matches: 11. In germline, CDR1 is SGDLS, CDR2 YYNGEE. CDR3 region: CASSDKTGNGANTGELFF. The CDR3 nucleotides are TGTGCCAGCAGCGATAAGACAGGGAATGGTGCGAACACCGGGGAGCTGTTTTTT.

This clone came up a few times. J is TRBJ2-4 and V is TRBV12-2; the table gives TRBD2 as D, unverified against the DNA. TRBV12-2 represents a pseudogene. The CDR3 is 17 residues long. The CDR3 DNA sequence: TGTGCAAGTCGCTTAGTACCGGGACTCCTAGCCAAAAACATTCAGTACTTC. This encodes CASRLVPGLLAKNIQYF.

This clone was detected only a few times. The V gene is TRBV7-9, the J gene TRBJ1-3; 7 nucleotides line up with TRBD1. CDR1 is SEHNR and CDR2 is FQNEAQ in the germline V gene (reference sequence). The V segment lost 2 bases and the J segment 0 bases; nucleotides outside the gene matches: 10. There are 18 residues in the CDR3. The CDR3 region is CASSLRPKGALSGNTIYF. CDR3 nucleotide sequence: TGTGCCAGCAGCTTACGTCCGAAGGGGGCCCTCTCTGGAAACACCATATATTTT.

The chain carries TRBV9 and TRBJ2-5; 9 bases fit TRBD2. The germline CDR1 and CDR2 sequences are SGDLS and YYNGEE. CDR3 length equals 14 residues. The V gene end was trimmed by 3 bases and the J gene end by 4 bases; junction bases not matched to a gene: 4. This CDR3 is CASSAATSGETQYF. CDR3 coding DNA: TGTGCCAGCAGCGCCGCGACTAGCGGAGAGACCCAGTACTTC.

This clone was found a few times. The gene calls are TRBV5-4 and TRBJ2-3, with TRBD2 matching 7 bases. The CDR3 consists of 15 residues. Germline CDR1 is SGHNT and CDR2 is YYREEE (reference sequence). V was pared by 0 bases and J by 4 bases, with 5 bases of the junction left unmatched. In DNA, the CDR3 is TGTGCCAGCAGCTTGGGCGGGAGAAGGGCAGATACGCAGTATTTT. Amino acids: CASSLGGRRADTQYF.

This chain uses TRBV7-8 with TRBJ1-2; 12 bases are a match to TRBD1. The CDR3 runs to 19 residues. V lost 5 bases to trimming and J lost 4 bases; unmatched junction nucleotides: 17. Germline values: CDR1 SGHVS, CDR2 FQNEAQ. The CDR3 nucleotides read TGTGCCAGCAGCATACGGGACAGGGGGCGACCAGAAGCTGGCTATGGCTACACCTTC. This gives the protein CASSIRDRGRPEAGYGYTF.

The CDR3 sequence: CASSLGGLWETQYF. CDR3 bases: TGTGCCAGCAGCCTGGGGGGTCTTTGGGAGACCCAGTACTTC. The gene calls are TRBV4-2 and TRBJ2-5, with a possible D match to TRBD2 (6 bases). V lost 4 bases and J 5 bases, leaving 14 bases between the germline ends. CDR1 and CDR2 from the germline V gene are LGHNA and YNFKEQ. The CDR3 has 14 amino acids.

A few counts support this clone. This chain links TRBV2 with TRBJ2-7; the match to TRBD1 covers 12 bases. CDR3 length: 16 amino acids. Germline V gene data show CDR1 as SNHLY and CDR2 as FYNNEI. Trimming took 5 bases from V and 5 from J; bases not matched to a gene: 10. The CDR3 coding sequence is TGTGCCAGCAGTTGGGACAGGGGGCGCGGGATCCACGAGCAGTACTTC. It yields the protein CASSWDRGRGIHEQYF.

Details on this clone: Within the sample, other DNA sequences also encode this same CDR3. The chain employs TRBV5-1 and TRBJ2-2; 11 bases agree with TRBD1. CDR1 and CDR2 (germline): SGHRS, YFSETQ. Unmatched junction bases numbered 3, after V lost 4 bases and J lost 4 bases. CDR3 length: 15 residues. CDR3: CASSPGTGGTGELFF. As DNA, the CDR3 is TGCGCCAGCAGCCCCGGGACAGGGGGCACCGGGGAGCTGTTTTTT.

This chain joins TRBV7-8 and TRBJ2-3; a weak D match, TRBD1 (6 bases). The germline V gene encodes CDR1 SGHVS and CDR2 FQNEAQ. The CDR3 spans 16 residues. V lost 5 bases and J 6 bases, leaving 21 bases between the germline ends. Written as DNA, the CDR3 is TGTGCCAGCAGCCTAAGGGGGTGGACCATTGGGGATACGCAGTATTTT. Encoded protein: CASSLRGWTIGDTQYF.

The table lists this clone with a few counts. V usage is TRBV6-5 and J usage is TRBJ2-7; D possibly corresponds to TRBD2 (6 bases). The CDR3 covers 14 residues. V lost 8 bases and J lost 7, with 21 bases in between. Germline V gene sequence: CDR1 MNHEY, CDR2 SVGAGI. CDR3 coding DNA: TGTGCCAGCGGCAGATACTGGGGGGTAGAGGAGCAGTACTTC. Amino acids: CASGRYWGVEEQYF.

This clone was seen only a few times. The CDR3 loop is CAMWTGGGYGYTF. The CDR3 region has the DNA TGTGCCATGTGGACAGGGGGCGGATATGGCTACACCTTC. This chain uses TRBV10-3 with TRBJ1-2; the match to TRBD1 covers 11 bases. There are 13 residues in the CDR3. Germline V CDR1 and CDR2: ENHRY, SYGVKD. The V segment lost 9 bases and the J segment 5 bases; nucleotides outside the gene matches: 5.

The chain uses TRBV7-9 and TRBJ1-1, with D tentatively TRBD1 (5 bases). The CDR3 consists of 14 residues. Per the germline V gene, CDR1 is SEHNR and CDR2 is FQNEAQ (reference sequence). V was clipped by 3 bases and J by 1 base, with 9 bases between them. CDR3 amino acids: CASSFDSPNTEAFF. The DNA for the CDR3 is TGTGCCAGCAGCTTTGACAGCCCGAACACTGAAGCTTTCTTT.

This clone was detected only a few times. The CDR3 nucleotides read TGTGCCAGCAGCCCCTGGGCGTTGAGCGGGAGTCTCTCCTACAATGAGCAGTTCTTC. Protein: CASSPWALSGSLSYNEQFF. The chain combines TRBV7-2 with TRBJ2-1, with TRBD2 identical over 8 bases. V shed 5 bases and J 0 bases; nucleotides not matched to a gene: 15. CDR1 and CDR2 from the germline V gene are SGHTA and FQGNSA. The CDR3 runs 19 residues.

In its sample, this clone was seen a few times. The chain joins TRBV5-1 to TRBJ2-3; D is possibly TRBD2 (5 bases). CDR1 is SGHRS and CDR2 is YFSETQ in the germline V gene. Trimming left V 7 bases short and J 4 bases short, with 22 bases between. The CDR3 has 16 amino acids. The CDR3 sequence: CASHSWATGKADTQYF. CDR3 coding DNA: TGCGCCAGCCATTCTTGGGCGACGGGAAAGGCAGATACGCAGTATTTT. Supplemented by reference TRBV5-1 and TRBJ2-3, the full variable domain reads KAGVTQTPRYLIKTRGQQVTLSCSPISGHRSVSWYQQTPGQGLQFLFEYFSETQRNKGNFPGRFSGRQFSNSRSEMNVSTLELGDSALYLCASHSWATGKADTQYFGPGTRLTVL.

The rearrangement links TRBV7-8 to TRBJ2-1; 14 bases are a match to TRBD2. The CDR3 contains 15 residues. Germline values: CDR1 SGHVS, CDR2 FQNEAQ. V shed 5 bases, J shed 9 bases, and the junction held 6 bases outside the gene matches. The CDR3 spells CASSAGTSGSSEQFF. As DNA, the CDR3 is TGTGCCAGCAGCGCGGGGACTAGCGGGAGTAGTGAGCAGTTCTTC.

This clone was counted a few times. V and J are TRBV6-5 and TRBJ1-2; D unclear. The CDR3 runs to 12 residues. The germline V gene encodes CDR1 MNHEY and CDR2 SVGAGI. Trimming left V 1 base short and J 6 bases short, with 6 bases between. The CDR3 DNA reads as TGTGCCAGCAGTTACTACGGGGATGGCTACACCTTC. Translated: CASSYYGDGYTF.

This clone was counted only a few times. The chain employs TRBV27 and TRBJ1-2, with D possibly being TRBD1 (6 bases). Germline lookup yields CDR1 MNHEY and CDR2 SMNVEV (reference sequence). There are 16 residues in the CDR3. The ends were cut back, 3 bases at V and 3 bases at J, with 17 bases in the middle. The CDR3 here is CASSFSSLTGDYGYTF. CDR3 DNA: TGTGCCAGCAGTTTTTCTTCCCTGACAGGCGACTATGGCTACACCTTC.

This clone was found a few times. The chain joins TRBV5-1 to TRBJ2-7; no definite D call. The CDR3 is 12 amino acids. V was pared by 4 bases and J by 4 bases, with 9 bases between. Germline CDR1 and CDR2: SGHRS and YFSETQ. In DNA form, the CDR3 reads TGCGCCAGCAGCCCAGACACTTACGAGCAGTACTTC. Its translation is CASSPDTYEQYF.

This sequence joins TRBV4-2 and TRBJ2-6, with 8 positions matching TRBD1. CDR1 is LGHNA, CDR2 YNFKEQ, per germline. The CDR3 sequence is 15 residues long. With V trimmed by 4 bases and J by 4 bases, 3 bases remained unmatched. CDR3 region: CASSPRGRGANVLTF. CDR3 sequence (DNA): TGTGCCAGCAGCCCCAGGGGGCGAGGGGCCAACGTCCTGACTTTC.